Below, one T cell receptor beta chain is given with its context. Time point specified: blood 2 weeks post-SBRT. Treatment of the sample: 15 Gy SBRT to primary tumor, nephrectomy 4 weeks later. TCRdb's table, derived via immunoSEQ multiplex PCR, lists solely in-frame clones and lacks some. This sample has about 130,000 clones, with roughly four fifths found just once. This sample is part of a study of radiation and T cells in renal cell carcinoma. The V end was cut by 9 bases, the J end by 7 bases, with 18 bases between. CDR1 and CDR2 from the germline V gene are LNHDA and SQIVND (reference sequence). This CDR3 is 13 amino acids long.

The rearrangement links TRBV19 to TRBJ1-2, with a tentative D call TRBD1 (6 bases). The source was blood, collected from a patient whose treatment included radiotherapy and nephrectomy. This receptor was identified in a man in his fifties with renal cell carcinoma. The chain's CDR3 is CASQYGRGSGYTF. For the CDR3, the DNA is TGTGCCAGCCAGTATGGCAGGGGCAGTGGCTACACCTTC.